The next 26 T cell receptor beta chains were all read from a single sample in a study of cytomegalovirus exposure and HLA in healthy donors. The PCR employed 60 Vbeta primers together with 13 Jbeta primers. Assay used: immunoSEQ multiplex PCR; TCRdb lists only in-frame clones, some missing. The sample has approximately 110,000 clones; about 83% are singletons. Input material: PBMCs. The source is a man younger than 35 in good health and CMV-seronegative.

In its sample, this clone was seen a few times. V usage is TRBV6-5 and J usage is TRBJ1-5; D is possibly TRBD1 (5 bases). V was clipped by 4 bases and J by 5 bases, with 12 bases between them. The germline V gene has CDR1 MNHEY and CDR2 SVGAGI. The CDR3 spans 14 residues. The CDR3 protein is CASSSRGTDQPQHF. CDR3 DNA sequence: TGTGCCAGCAGTTCCCGTGGGACTGATCAGCCCCAGCATTTT.

This clone occurred once. The rearrangement links TRBV5-1 to TRBJ1-1, with TRBD1 matching over 7 bases. CDR1 SGHRS and CDR2 YFSETQ come from the germline V gene. The ends lost 0 bases at V and 4 bases at J; junction bases unmatched: 6. This CDR3 is built from 15 residues. The CDR3 loop is CASSLAGGEVTEAFF. The CDR3 DNA reads TGCGCCAGCAGCTTGGCAGGGGGAGAAGTCACTGAAGCTTTCTTT.

The chain has TRBV5-6 and TRBJ1-5; weak D call: TRBD1 (6 bases). Germline assignment: CDR1 SGHDT and CDR2 YYEEEE. Trimming removed 0 bases from V and 0 bases from J, with 10 bases in between. This CDR3 contains 16 residues. CDR3 sequence: CASSLEGGYSNQPQHF. CDR3 DNA: TGTGCCAGCAGCTTGGAAGGGGGTTATAGCAATCAGCCCCAGCATTTT.

This sequence joins TRBV10-1 and TRBJ2-7; TRBD2 agrees at 9 bases. Per the germline V gene, CDR1 is WNHNN and CDR2 is SYGVQD (reference sequence). J was trimmed by 0 bases and V by 2 bases; bases with no gene match: 5. This CDR3 has 16 residues. The CDR3, as DNA: TGCGCCAGCAGTGAGGCTAGCGGGATAAGCTCCTACGAGCAGTACTTC. The encoded protein is CASSEASGISSYEQYF.

The rearrangement links TRBV19 to TRBJ2-4, with a possible D match to TRBD1 (6 bases). Germline V gene lookup returns CDR1 LNHDA and CDR2 SQIVND (reference sequence). Between the trimmed V and J ends, which lost 8 bases and 7 bases, there was a span of 12 bases. This CDR3 region has 12 residues. In nucleotides, the CDR3 is TGTGCCAGTCACCCAGGGGAGAACATTCAGTACTTC. It is translated as CASHPGENIQYF.

The chain carries TRBV7-2 and TRBJ1-1, with no clear D. The ends were cut back, 0 bases at V and 4 bases at J, with 9 bases in the middle. The germline gives CDR1 SGHTA, CDR2 FQGNSA. There are 14 residues in the CDR3. This chain's CDR3 is CASSLARGGTEAFF. CDR3 nucleotides: TGTGCCAGCAGCTTAGCCCGCGGCGGCACTGAAGCTTTCTTT.

The chain recombines TRBV19 with TRBJ1-4, with 8 bases aligning to TRBD1. The germline CDR1 and CDR2 sequences are LNHDA and SQIVND (reference sequence). V shed 7 bases, J shed 7 bases, and the junction held 8 bases outside the gene matches. The CDR3 extends over 14 amino acids. CDR3 DNA sequence: TGTGCCAGTACCCCGACAGGGGATTCTGAAAAACTGTTTTTT. This translates into CASTPTGDSEKLFF.

The chain employs TRBV7-2 and TRBJ1-1, with TRBD1 as a possible D gene (5 bases). The CDR3 sequence is 13 residues long. V lost 2 bases and J 3 bases, leaving 7 bases between the germline ends. CDR1 and CDR2 (germline): SGHTA, FQGNSA. CDR3 residues: CASSLQGYTEAFF. DNA for the CDR3: TGTGCCAGCAGCTTACAGGGATACACTGAAGCTTTCTTT.

The chain is built from TRBV28 and TRBJ1-5; no definite D call. CDR1 is MDHEN, CDR2 SYDVKM, per germline. V shed 3 bases and J shed 5 bases, with 5 bases lying between them. CDR3 size: 12 residues. CDR3 protein: CASSFGYQPQHF. In DNA form, the CDR3 reads TGTGCCAGCAGTTTCGGGTATCAGCCCCAGCATTTT.

The chain is built from TRBV7-2 and TRBJ1-2; a weak D match, TRBD1 (6 bases). Trimming took off 4 bases at V and 6 bases at J, with 9 bases between the two ends. CDR1 is SGHTA and CDR2 is FQGNSA in the germline V gene. This CDR3 is built from 12 residues. The CDR3 region has the DNA TGTGCCAGCAGCTACAGGGTCGATGGCTACACCTTC. This codes for CASSYRVDGYTF.

DNA of the CDR3: TGTGCCAGCAGTTTAAAGTCCGCGTGGGAGACCCAGTACTTC. Amino acid sequence: CASSLKSAWETQYF. The rearrangement links TRBV28 to TRBJ2-5; D remains unclear. The CDR3 consists of 14 residues. CDR1 and CDR2 from the germline V gene are MDHEN and SYDVKM. Trimming took 2 bases from V and 5 from J, leaving 12 bases between them.

The chain uses TRBV15 and TRBJ2-5, with D maybe TRBD2 (5 bases). Germline values: CDR1 LNHNV, CDR2 YYDKDF (reference sequence). CDR3 length equals 13 residues. Trimming took off 4 bases at V and 6 bases at J, with 12 bases between the two ends. This CDR3 reads CATSTGGLKTQYF. The DNA for the CDR3 is TGTGCCACCAGCACAGGCGGGCTTAAGACCCAGTACTTC.

This clone was recorded once. The chain carries TRBV5-1 and TRBJ2-1; D is possibly TRBD1 (5 bases). CDR1 and CDR2 from the germline V gene are SGHRS and YFSETQ. This CDR3 contains 15 residues. V lost 0 bases and J lost 5, with 12 bases in between. CDR3 DNA sequence: TGCGCCAGCAGCTTGGGGTGGGGCGGACACAATGAGCAGTTCTTC. This encodes CASSLGWGGHNEQFF.

The chain is built from TRBV28 and TRBJ1-2; D gene ambiguous. The CDR3 is made up of 14 amino acids. V was trimmed by 1 base and J by 4 bases, leaving 10 bases between them. Germline V gene lookup returns CDR1 MDHEN and CDR2 SYDVKM. The chain's CDR3 is CASSLSGESYGYTF. The CDR3, as DNA: TGTGCCAGCAGTTTATCCGGGGAATCCTATGGCTACACCTTC.

This CDR3 is CASSSPGTSGNTYEQYF. Written as DNA, the CDR3 is TGCGCCAGCAGCTCTCCCGGGACTAGCGGGAATACCTACGAGCAGTACTTC. V and J are TRBV4-1 and TRBJ2-5, with TRBD2 matching 13 bases. Matching the DNA end better, TRBJ2-7 makes the J call doubtful. This CDR3 spans 17 amino acids. CDR1 MGHRA and CDR2 YSYEKL come from the germline V gene.

This chain joins TRBV6-5 and TRBJ1-1, with a possible D match to TRBD1 (6 bases). CDR1 is MNHEY and CDR2 is SVGAGI in the germline V gene. The CDR3 runs to 13 residues. The V gene lost 6 bases and the J gene lost 2 bases, with 10 bases spanning the gap. As DNA, the CDR3 is TGTGCCAGCAGCCGGACAGTTAACACTGAAGCTTTCTTT. Translation: CASSRTVNTEAFF.

This clone has just one count. The chain is built from TRBV30 and TRBJ1-1; D is unresolved. Germline V lookup: CDR1 GTSNPN, CDR2 SVGIG (reference sequence). V was shortened by 3 bases and J by 2 bases, with 13 bases between the two germline ends. The CDR3 runs to 14 residues. The CDR3 here is CAWRREGYNTEAFF. In DNA, the CDR3 is TGTGCCTGGAGGAGGGAGGGTTACAACACTGAAGCTTTCTTT.

J is TRBJ2-7 and V is TRBV5-1; D not certain. V gave up 0 bases and J gave up 4 bases, with 5 bases separating them. The germline CDR1 and CDR2 sequences are SGHRS and YFSETQ. This CDR3 is 12 amino acids long. CDR3 in amino acids: CASSLGLYEQYF. The DNA of the CDR3 is TGCGCCAGCAGCTTGGGACTGTACGAGCAGTACTTC. Full variable domain (missing parts from reference TRBV5-1 and TRBJ2-7): KAGVTQTPRYLIKTRGQQVTLSCSPISGHRSVSWYQQTPGQGLQFLFEYFSETQRNKGNFPGRFSGRQFSNSRSEMNVSTLELGDSALYLCASSLGLYEQYFGPGTRLTVT.

The rearrangement links TRBV27 to TRBJ2-3; 7 bases agree with TRBD1. V was pared by 0 bases and J by 3 bases, with 9 bases of the junction left unmatched. The CDR3 covers 17 residues. Germline V lookup: CDR1 MNHEY, CDR2 SMNVEV (reference sequence). The CDR3: CASSLSVVQGSTDTQYF. DNA for the CDR3: TGTGCCAGCAGTTTATCTGTCGTACAGGGGAGTACAGATACGCAGTATTTT.

This chain connects TRBV6-5 to TRBJ1-1; D not certain. V lost 5 bases, J lost 3 bases, and 10 bases lay in between. Germline V gene sequence: CDR1 MNHEY, CDR2 SVGAGI. CDR3 length equals 13 residues. CDR3 residues: CASSRTDYTEAFF. In DNA, the CDR3 is TGTGCCAGCAGTCGGACGGACTACACTGAAGCTTTCTTT.

The gene calls are TRBV27 and TRBJ2-7, with D tentatively TRBD2 (5 bases). CDR1 is MNHEY and CDR2 is SMNVEV in the germline V gene (reference sequence). Trimming stripped 3 bases from V and 4 bases from J, with 19 bases between. This CDR3 comprises 16 residues. The CDR3: CASSLASPPPSYEQYF. The CDR3 DNA follows: TGTGCCAGCAGTTTGGCTAGCCCACCTCCGTCTTACGAGCAGTACTTC.

This rearrangement joins TRBV15 to TRBJ2-4, with D unresolved. Trimming shortened V by 0 bases and J by 5 bases, and 11 bases separated the two germline ends. The germline gives CDR1 LNHNV, CDR2 YYDKDF (reference sequence). CDR3 length: 15 residues. CDR3 nucleotides: TGTGCCACCAGCAGAGATAGTACCCACGAAAACATTCAGTACTTC. Its translation: CATSRDSTHENIQYF.

The rearrangement uses TRBV6-1 and TRBJ2-7; 9 positions agree with TRBD2. The V gene's germline CDR1 is MNHNS and CDR2 SASEGT. Trimming cost V 0 bases and J 2 bases; bases outside gene matches: 11. CDR3 length: 18 residues. The CDR3 DNA reads TGTGCCAGCAGTGAAGCGCTTCGAGTAGCGGGAGCCCCCTACGAGCAGTACTTC. Translated: CASSEALRVAGAPYEQYF.

In DNA form, the CDR3 reads TGTGCCTGGAGGGAGAGAATTAACGGAAAACTGTTTTTT. This codes for CAWRERINGKLFF. The chain joins TRBV30 to TRBJ1-4; D is unclear. Germline V CDR1 and CDR2: GTSNPN, SVGIG (reference sequence). Trimming left V 3 bases short and J 10 bases short, with 15 bases between. CDR3 length: 13 amino acids. The complete variable domain, with remaining parts taken from reference TRBV30 and TRBJ1-4, reads SQTIHQWPATLVQPVGSPLSLECTVEGTSNPNLYWYRQAAGRGLQLLFYSVGIGQISSEVPQNLSASRPQDRQFILSSKKLLLSDSGFYLCAWRERINGKLFFGSGTQLSVL.

This sequence joins TRBV11-2 and TRBJ2-5; the D is unclear. V shed 0 bases and J shed 4 bases, with 6 bases lying between them. CDR3 length: 13 residues. CDR1 is SGHAT, CDR2 FQNNGV, per germline. The CDR3 DNA follows: TGTGCCAGCAGCTTAGATCTCGGAGAGACCCAGTACTTC. The encoded protein is CASSLDLGETQYF. The variable domain in full, with the rest retrieved from reference TRBV11-2 and TRBJ2-5, is EAGVAQSPRYKIIEKRQSVAFWCNPISGHATLYWYQQILGQGPKLLIQFQNNGVVDDSQLPKDRFSAERLKGVDSTLKIQPAKLEDSAVYLCASSLDLGETQYFGPGTRLLVL.

The chain combines TRBV27 with TRBJ2-7; 7 nucleotides line up with TRBD1. V shed 7 bases and J 3 bases; nucleotides not matched to a gene: 12. The CDR3 is made up of 15 amino acids. In germline, CDR1 is MNHEY, CDR2 SMNVEV (reference sequence). CDR3 amino acids: CASNNIQAGGYEQYF. CDR3 coding DNA: TGTGCCAGCAACAATATTCAAGCAGGGGGCTACGAGCAGTACTTC.